Following are 12 T cell receptor beta chains from one sample sequenced in a study of T cells in Graves' hyperthyroidism and ophthalmopathy. Template material for amplifying TCR beta CDR3 regions consisted of RNA transcripts. Primed by the HTBI set, a first-round RT-PCR was run on the TCR CDR3. MiXCR, run by TCRdb on the multiplex PCR reads, gives a single entry per CDR3 protein. The data hold more than 45,000 distinct CDR3 sequences, with approximately 50% observed a single time. The specimen was blood. The receptors originated from a woman aged 25 to 39 with Graves' ophthalmopathy.

This clonotype was counted many times. The chain is built from TRBV9 and TRBJ2-2, with D perhaps TRBD1 (6 bases). Trimming shortened V by 0 bases and J by 4 bases, and 13 bases separated the two germline ends. CDR3 length equals 16 residues. In germline, CDR1 is SGDLS, CDR2 YYNGEE. The CDR3 DNA follows: TGTGCCAGCAGCGTAGGGGCGGACAGTTTCACCGGGGAGCTGTTTTTT. It translates to CASSVGADSFTGELFF.

Comment on this clonotype: The final CDR3 position lacks the conserved phenylalanine or tryptophan, pointing to a likely read error. The DNA is left out, because the CDR3 cannot be placed on it with certainty; the CDR3 is given as TCRdb lists it. The chain joins TRBV24-1 to TRBJ2-1; the table names TRBD2, a call not compared with the DNA. Germline V gene lookup returns CDR1 KGHDR and CDR2 SFDVKD. The CDR3 length equals 9 residues, ends included. This chain's CDR3 is CATSDFRTS.

As regards this clonotype: Without the conserved terminal phenylalanine or tryptophan, this CDR3 likely stems from a read error. The rearrangement links TRBV7-3 to TRBJ1-5, with D possibly TRBD1 on 5 matching bases. The CDR3 totals 13 residues. The V gene's germline CDR1 is SGHTA and CDR2 FQGTGA. V lost 5 bases and J lost 7, with 12 bases in between. This CDR3 is CASSQGVRQPQHL. CDR3 DNA sequence: TGTGCCAGCAGCCAAGGGGTCCGGCAGCCCCAGCATTTA.

On this clonotype itself: A junction boundary mismatches the germline segment, possibly from a read error. The chain links TRBV10-2 to TRBJ2-2, with 14 bases identical to TRBD2. CDR3 length: 17 amino acids. Per the germline V gene, CDR1 is WSHSY and CDR2 is SAAADI. The CDR3 DNA follows: TGTGCCAGCAGCCAGCAGGGACTAGCGGGAGTTACCGGGGAGCTGTTTTTT. It codes for CASSQQGLAGVTGELFF.

This clonotype was counted only a few times. The chain employs TRBV15 and TRBJ2-1; 13 bases line up with TRBD2. The CDR3 runs 16 residues. Trimming took 5 bases from V and 11 from J; bases not matched to a gene: 12. Per the germline V gene, CDR1 is LNHNV and CDR2 is YYDKDF (reference sequence). The CDR3 sequence: CATSGGRTSGSWKQFF. Written as DNA, the CDR3 is TGTGCCACCAGCGGAGGACGGACTAGCGGGAGTTGGAAGCAGTTCTTC. Filled out from reference TRBV15 and TRBJ2-1, the complete variable domain reads DAMVIQNPRYQVTQFGKPVTLSCSQTLNHNVMYWYQQKSSQAPKLLFHYYDKDFNNEADTPDNFQSRRPNTSFCFLDIRSPGLGDTAMYLCATSGGRTSGSWKQFFGPGTRLTVL.

This clonotype was seen ten or more times. CDR3 nucleotides: TGTGCCAGCAGTAGACAGGGGGGCAATCAGCCCCAGCATTTT. Its translation: CASSRQGGNQPQHF. V and J are TRBV12-3 or TRBV12-4 and TRBJ1-5; 9 bases match TRBD1. J was trimmed by 2 bases and V by 5 bases; bases with no gene match: 1. The CDR3 loop spans 14 amino acids.

Sample share makes this clonotype medium-sized (0.01 to 0.1%). The genes are TRBV15 and TRBJ2-7; D might be TRBD2 (6 bases). The CDR3 length is 15 residues. V lost 4 bases and J 3 bases, leaving 16 bases between the germline ends. The V gene's germline CDR1 is LNHNV and CDR2 YYDKDF (reference sequence). The CDR3 DNA reads TGTGCCACCAGCAATGGGGTGGACTACGGCTACGAGCAGTACTTC. This translates into CATSNGVDYGYEQYF.

This clonotype showed up many times. The rearrangement links TRBV5-5 to TRBJ2-7; 7 positions match TRBD1. CDR3 size: 15 residues. Germline trimming cut 2 bases from V and 2 bases from J; bases unmatched to any gene: 7. Germline CDR1 and CDR2: SGHKS and YYEKEE (reference sequence). CDR3 sequence: CASSFGTGAAYEQYF. The CDR3, as DNA: TGTGCCAGCAGCTTCGGAACAGGGGCGGCCTACGAGCAGTACTTC.

V gene TRBV6-4 combines with J gene TRBJ2-7; D may be TRBD1 (5 bases). There are 14 residues in the CDR3. V lost 8 bases, J lost 3 bases, and 17 bases lay in between. Germline V CDR1 and CDR2: MRHNA, SNTAGT. This CDR3 reads CASGTVDSHYEQYF. CDR3 nucleotide sequence: TGTGCCAGCGGAACGGTCGACAGTCACTACGAGCAGTACTTC.

Ten or more counts support this clonotype. The J gene is TRBJ2-7, the V gene TRBV6-6; D possibly corresponds to TRBD1 (5 bases). CDR3 length: 12 amino acids. The germline V gene encodes CDR1 MNHNY and CDR2 SVGAGI (reference sequence). V lost 8 bases to trimming and J lost 2 bases, with 10 bases between them. The CDR3 nucleotides are TGTGCCAGCCATCAGGGCCCCTACGAGCAGTACTTC. This encodes CASHQGPYEQYF.

This clonotype was observed many times. The chain couples TRBV2 to TRBJ2-7; perhaps TRBD1 as D (6 bases). V lost 3 bases and J 6 bases, leaving 18 bases between the germline ends. CDR1 and CDR2 (germline): SNHLY, FYNNEI. The CDR3 totals 15 residues. The CDR3 DNA reads TGTGCCAGCAGTGACCCGGGACAAACGCCCCTCGAGCAGTACTTC. The encoded protein is CASSDPGQTPLEQYF.

This clonotype was picked up many times. V and J are TRBV19 and TRBJ1-1; D unclear. The CDR3 consists of 12 residues. Between the trimmed V and J ends, which lost 5 bases and 4 bases, there was a span of 8 bases. Germline values: CDR1 LNHDA, CDR2 SQIVND (reference sequence). CDR3 protein: CASSPWGTEAFF. In DNA, the CDR3 is TGTGCCAGTAGTCCGTGGGGCACTGAAGCTTTCTTT.